The 5 T cell receptor beta chains listed next were all sequenced from one sample in a study of T cells in Graves' hyperthyroidism and ophthalmopathy. Authors of the study amplified TCR beta CDR3 regions from RNA transcripts. HTBI primers were the set used in a first-round RT-PCR of the TCR CDR3. TCRdb reprocessed the multiplex PCR reads via MiXCR and lists one record per CDR3 protein. The sample lists almost 500,000 distinct CDR3 sequences; under 25% were seen once. Sequenced input: blood. Receptor source: a woman aged 70-85 years with Graves' ophthalmopathy.

This clonotype was seen at least ten times. The V and J genes are TRBV3-1 and TRBJ1-3; D ambiguous. The CDR3 is 12 residues long. Trimming removed 2 bases at V and 1 base at J, with 0 bases between. Germline V gives CDR1 LGHDT, CDR2 YNNKEL (reference sequence). CDR3 nucleotides: TGTGCCAGCAGCCAATCTGGAAACACCATATATTTT. Amino acid sequence: CASSQSGNTIYF.

This clonotype has a count of ten or more. This chain joins TRBV28 and TRBJ2-1; D is undetermined. Trimming took off 2 bases at V and 7 bases at J, with 9 bases between the two ends. CDR1 MDHEN and CDR2 SYDVKM come from the germline V gene. The CDR3 runs to 13 residues. This chain's CDR3 is CASSLNPRNEQFF. CDR3 nucleotides: TGTGCCAGCAGTTTAAATCCCAGGAATGAGCAGTTCTTC.

This clonotype came up many times. The chain joins TRBV20-1 to TRBJ2-7; D might be TRBD1 (7 bases). The germline V and J ends were trimmed by 7 bases and 2 bases, with 12 bases remaining between them. Germline V gene sequence: CDR1 DFQATT, CDR2 SNEGSKA (reference sequence). This CDR3 is 12 amino acids long. CDR3 in amino acids: CSGFRGAYEQYF. The CDR3 coding sequence is TGCAGTGGGTTCAGGGGGGCCTACGAGCAGTACTTC.

This sequence joins TRBV2 and TRBJ2-1; 11 bases align to TRBD1. Germline-derived CDR1 and CDR2 are SNHLY and FYNNEI. This CDR3 contains 17 residues. V was pared by 6 bases and J by 5 bases, with 12 bases of the junction left unmatched. The CDR3 DNA follows: TGTGCCAGCAGCTTTCATGGGGGACAGGGGGGTGACAATGAGCAGTTCTTC. Its translation is CASSFHGGQGGDNEQFF.

Ten or more counts support this clonotype. The V gene is TRBV12-3 or TRBV12-4, the J gene TRBJ1-3; D gene ambiguous. CDR3 length: 15 residues. The V end was cut by 4 bases, the J end by 3 bases, with 13 bases between. The CDR3 is CASSYVPEDGNTIYF. CDR3 nucleotides: TGTGCCAGCAGTTACGTGCCTGAAGATGGAAACACCATATATTTT.